Only a few counts were recorded for the clone carrying this T cell receptor beta chain. The data stem from a study of OX40 agonist ivuxolimab in advanced cancers. Clones were sequenced by immunoSEQ multiplex PCR, and TCRdb holds only the in-frame ones, with some missing. The top ten hold approximately 35% of the sample, which has approximately 24,000 clones, more than 80% seen once. V lost 2 bases and J lost 2, with 7 bases in between. Germline values: CDR1 MNHEY, CDR2 SVGAGI. The CDR3 is 13 residues long. Sequencing used CD4+ or CD8+ T cells sorted from blood, obtained in a trial of the OX40 agonist ivuxolimab. The V and J genes are TRBV6-5 and TRBJ2-7, with D possibly being TRBD1 (5 bases). This TCR was sampled from an adult with an advanced solid tumor such as melanoma, head and neck, liver or kidney cancer. CDR3 nucleotides: TGTGCCAGCAGTTACGGGGCACCCTACGAGCAGTACTTC. This sequence encodes CASSYGAPYEQYF.